Following are 10 T cell receptor beta chains from one sample sequenced in a study of cytomegalovirus exposure and HLA in healthy donors. Primers included in the PCR were 60 Vbeta and 13 Jbeta primers. Libraries were prepared by immunoSEQ multiplex PCR; TCRdb keeps only in-frame clonotypes and omits some of them. The table shows approximately 190,000 clones, with 75% to 90% occurring only once. Material for sequencing was PBMCs. These receptors were taken from a man in his forties in good health and CMV-seropositive.

The chain carries TRBV27 and TRBJ2-5; TRBD1 is a possible D gene (5 bases). The CDR3 length is 13 residues. Trimming stripped 2 bases from V and 5 bases from J, with 9 bases between. CDR1 and CDR2 (germline): MNHEY, SMNVEV (reference sequence). CDR3 sequence reads: CASSLGRAETQYF. CDR3 nucleotide sequence: TGTGCCAGCAGTTTAGGCAGGGCGGAGACCCAGTACTTC.

V usage is TRBV6-1 and J usage is TRBJ1-1, with 9 bases identical to TRBD1. Trimming removed 5 bases from V and 5 bases from J; junction bases left unmatched: 9. The germline V gene has CDR1 MNHNS and CDR2 SASEGT. The CDR3 is 15 amino acids. CDR3 sequence reads: CASSSPGQGRTEAFF. The CDR3 DNA reads as TGTGCCAGCAGTTCACCGGGACAGGGTAGAACTGAAGCTTTCTTT.

A word on this clone: No DNA is shown, since the ends of the CDR3 on it are uncertain; the CDR3 is the one TCRdb lists. The chain has TRBV6-5 and TRBJ1-5. Including both end residues, the CDR3 is 16 amino acids long. Germline CDR1 reads MNHEY; CDR2 reads SVGAGI. CDR3 sequence reads: CASSSSAGGFNQPQHF.

Only a few counts were recorded for this clone. The chain has TRBV19 and TRBJ2-2; D call uncertain. The ends were cut back, 1 base at V and 4 bases at J, with 4 bases in the middle. From germline, CDR1 is LNHDA and CDR2 SQIVND (reference sequence). This CDR3 contains 13 residues. DNA of the CDR3: TGTGCCAGTAGTATAGCTTCCACCGGGGAGCTGTTTTTT. This encodes CASSIASTGELFF.

The CDR3 DNA sequence: TGTGCCAGCAGCCAAGTGGGCGGGCAACAACAAGAGACCCAGTACTTC. It yields the protein CASSQVGGQQQETQYF. V is TRBV4-2 and J is TRBJ2-5; a weak D match, TRBD2 (5 bases). With 1 base removed from V and 2 bases from J, the gap between germline ends came to 14 bases. Germline CDR1 and CDR2: LGHNA and YNFKEQ. This CDR3 comprises 16 residues.

The chain joins TRBV9 to TRBJ2-7; TRBD1 agrees at 9 bases. This CDR3 region has 14 residues. Germline loops: CDR1 SGDLS, CDR2 YYNGEE. Losses at the gene ends were 4 bases for V and 1 base for J; bases not matched to a gene: 3. CDR3 DNA: TGTGCCAGCAGCCGGACAGGGGTATCCTACGAGCAGTACTTC. It yields the protein CASSRTGVSYEQYF.

This rearrangement joins TRBV29-1 to TRBJ1-2; weak D call: TRBD1 (5 bases). V lost 2 bases and J lost 3, with 13 bases in between. The CDR3 totals 14 residues. CDR1 and CDR2 from the germline V gene are SQVTM and ANQGSEA. CDR3 sequence (DNA): TGCAGCGTTGAAACCTTGGGGCCTTACTATGGCTACACCTTC. Translated, it gives CSVETLGPYYGYTF.

About this clone itself: Compared with germline, one end of the junction differs, possibly owing to a read error. The chain links TRBV9 to TRBJ2-2, with 8 bases lining up with TRBD1. Germline CDR1 SGDLS, CDR2 YYNGEE. This CDR3 spans 16 amino acids. The CDR3 DNA is TGTGCCAGCAGCGCAAGACAGGGGCTGAACCCCGGGGAGCTGTTTTTT. It specifies CASSARQGLNPGELFF.

The gene calls are TRBV2 and TRBJ1-6, with a tentative D call TRBD1 (5 bases). The CDR3 loop spans 13 amino acids. V shed 8 bases and J shed 8 bases, with 13 bases lying between them. Looked up from germline, CDR1 is SNHLY and CDR2 is FYNNEI. The CDR3 DNA is TGTGCCAGCCGGAGGGGCTTAGATTCACCCCTCCACTTT. Translation: CASRRGLDSPLHF.

J is TRBJ1-2 and V is TRBV27; D might be TRBD1 (6 bases). The CDR3 runs to 17 residues. Germline V gene lookup returns CDR1 MNHEY and CDR2 SMNVEV (reference sequence). Trimming took off 6 bases at V and 0 bases at J, with 20 bases between the two ends. This chain's CDR3 is CASSPGPGVHANYGYTF. The CDR3 coding sequence is TGTGCCAGCAGCCCGGGGCCAGGGGTCCACGCTAACTATGGCTACACCTTC.